This T cell receptor beta chain was identified in a study of T cell changes during pregnancy in multiple sclerosis. Sequencing used immunoSEQ multiplex PCR; TCRdb keeps in-frame clones, though not all of them. The table includes about 70,000 clones, about 95% detected once. The CDR3 is 15 residues long. With V trimmed by 0 bases and J by 5 bases, 6 bases remained unmatched. The germline gives CDR1 SGDLS, CDR2 YYNGEE. Sequenced material: peripheral blood, taken in the third trimester of pregnancy. The gene calls are TRBV9 and TRBJ2-5; 8 bases match TRBD1. This clonotype was sampled from a female donor with multiple sclerosis, enrolled in a pregnancy study. CDR3 nucleotide sequence: TGTGCCAGCAGCGTAGCTCCAGGGGGCCTGGAGACCCAGTACTTC. It codes for CASSVAPGGLETQYF.